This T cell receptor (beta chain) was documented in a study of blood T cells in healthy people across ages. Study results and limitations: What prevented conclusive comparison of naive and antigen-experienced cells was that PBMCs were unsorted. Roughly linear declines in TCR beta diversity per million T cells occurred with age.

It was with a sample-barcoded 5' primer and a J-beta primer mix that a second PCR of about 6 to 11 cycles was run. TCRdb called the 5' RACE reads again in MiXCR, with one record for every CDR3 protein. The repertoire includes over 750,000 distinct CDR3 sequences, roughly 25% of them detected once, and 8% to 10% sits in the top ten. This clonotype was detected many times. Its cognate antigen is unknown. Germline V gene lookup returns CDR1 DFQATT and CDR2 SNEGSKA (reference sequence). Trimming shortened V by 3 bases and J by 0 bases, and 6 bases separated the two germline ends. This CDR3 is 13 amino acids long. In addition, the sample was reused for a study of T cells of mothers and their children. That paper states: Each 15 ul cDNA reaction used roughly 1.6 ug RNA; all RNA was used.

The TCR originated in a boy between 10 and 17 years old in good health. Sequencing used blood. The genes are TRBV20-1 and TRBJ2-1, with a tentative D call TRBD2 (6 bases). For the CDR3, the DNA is TGCAGTGCTAGCGGGAGCTCCTACAATGAGCAGTTCTTC. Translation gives CSASGSSYNEQFF.